Following are 28 T cell receptor beta chains from one sample sequenced in a study of OX40 agonist ivuxolimab in advanced cancers. The repertoire was sequenced with immunoSEQ multiplex PCR; TCRdb's copy has only in-frame clones and lacks some. Altogether about 83,000 clones are present, around 84% being singletons, with the ten largest covering approximately 7.4%. The input for sequencing was CD4+ or CD8+ T cells sorted from blood, taken in a trial of the OX40 agonist ivuxolimab. These receptors all come from an adult with an advanced solid tumor such as melanoma, head and neck, liver or kidney cancer.

The chain links TRBV7-9 to TRBJ1-4; TRBD1 might be the D (6 bases). V lost 1 base and J 4 bases, leaving 13 bases between the germline ends. This CDR3 is built from 16 residues. Germline V gene sequence: CDR1 SEHNR, CDR2 FQNEAQ (reference sequence). DNA of the CDR3: TGTGCCAGCAGCTTAGACGGACAGACAAATAATGAAAAACTGTTTTTT. Translated: CASSLDGQTNNEKLFF.

This chain links TRBV4-3 with TRBJ2-3, with D maybe TRBD2 (5 bases). Germline V gene lookup returns CDR1 LGHNA and CDR2 YSLEER. V was pared by 0 bases and J by 4 bases, with 14 bases between. The CDR3 totals 16 residues. CDR3 amino acids: CASSQEFAGGSDTQYF. The CDR3 DNA reads TGCGCCAGCAGCCAAGAATTCGCGGGTGGGTCAGATACGCAGTATTTT.

The chain carries TRBV7-2 and TRBJ1-2, with no clear D. The germline gives CDR1 SGHTA, CDR2 FQGNSA. The V and J ends lost 2 bases and 6 bases respectively, with 4 bases between them. The CDR3 has 11 residues. CDR3 sequence: CASSLLDGYTF. The CDR3 DNA reads as TGTGCCAGCAGCTTACTGGATGGCTACACCTTC.

The chain has TRBV6-1 and TRBJ1-1; TRBD1 agrees at 10 bases. The junction had 2 bases not matched to a gene; V was cut back by 3 bases and J by 4 bases. The CDR3 has 14 residues. In germline, CDR1 is MNHNS, CDR2 SASEGT. CDR3 protein: CASSETGGSTEAFF. The CDR3 DNA sequence: TGTGCCAGCAGTGAGACAGGGGGCAGCACTGAAGCTTTCTTT.

The V gene is TRBV7-8, the J gene TRBJ2-7; perhaps D is TRBD1 or TRBD2 (5 bases each). The CDR3 loop spans 13 amino acids. CDR1 and CDR2 from the germline V gene are SGHVS and FQNEAQ. Between the trimmed V and J ends, which lost 6 bases and 3 bases, there was a span of 12 bases. This chain's CDR3 is CASRPGSRYEQYF. CDR3 sequence (DNA): TGTGCCAGCAGGCCAGGGAGTCGCTACGAGCAGTACTTC.

The CDR3 reads CASTGSSLREQYF. The CDR3 DNA reads TGTGCCAGCACCGGTTCCTCCCTCCGGGAGCAGTACTTC. The genes are TRBV6-5 and TRBJ2-7; D unresolved. V lost 7 bases and J 7 bases, leaving 17 bases between the germline ends. This CDR3 is 13 amino acids long. The germline CDR1 and CDR2 sequences are MNHEY and SVGAGI.

This clone was seen once. The rearrangement uses TRBV5-4 and TRBJ1-1; weak D call: TRBD1 (5 bases). The V gene lost 0 bases and the J gene lost 3 bases, with 9 bases spanning the gap. The CDR3 spans 14 residues. Germline CDR1 SGHNT, CDR2 YYREEE (reference sequence). CDR3 DNA: TGTGCCAGCAGCTTGGCTTTGGGGGACACTGAAGCTTTCTTT. Translated: CASSLALGDTEAFF.

The chain uses TRBV11-2 and TRBJ1-1; 8 bases match TRBD1. Germline V gives CDR1 SGHAT, CDR2 FQNNGV. This CDR3 is 14 amino acids long. V was clipped by 6 bases and J by 5 bases; unmatched bases: 8. The CDR3 protein is CASRYRGSGTEAFF. The CDR3 region has the DNA TGTGCCAGCAGGTACAGGGGGTCGGGAACTGAAGCTTTCTTT.

This chain joins TRBV7-6 and TRBJ2-1; D not certain. The germline V and J ends were trimmed by 1 base and 4 bases, with 8 bases remaining between them. The CDR3 runs 14 residues. Germline lookup yields CDR1 SGHVS and CDR2 FNYEAQ. The DNA for the CDR3 is TGTGCCAGCAGCTTAGTATATGGTTACAATGAGCAGTTCTTC. The encoded protein is CASSLVYGYNEQFF. Full variable domain (outside the CDR3, taken from reference TRBV7-6 and TRBJ2-1): GAGVSQSPRYKVTKRGQDVALRCDPISGHVSLYWYRQALGQGPEFLTYFNYEAQQDKSGLPNDRFSAERPEGSISTLTIQRTEQRDSAMYRCASSLVYGYNEQFFGPGTRLTVL.

V usage is TRBV5-1 and J usage is TRBJ1-1; D is undetermined. Looked up from germline, CDR1 is SGHRS and CDR2 is YFSETQ. CDR3 length: 12 residues. Trimming removed 3 bases from V and 2 bases from J, with 5 bases in between. For the CDR3, the DNA is TGCGCCAGCAGCTGGGGTAACACTGAAGCTTTCTTT. Its protein is CASSWGNTEAFF.

This clone was recorded once. The chain uses TRBV27 and TRBJ2-7; tentative D call: TRBD2 (5 bases). Germline CDR1 is MNHEY and CDR2 is SMNVEV (reference sequence). The CDR3 is 15 residues long. V lost 3 bases to trimming and J lost 2 bases, with 14 bases between them. In DNA form, the CDR3 reads TGTGCCAGCAGTTTGACGGGATCCCCCACCTACGAGCAGTACTTC. Translation: CASSLTGSPTYEQYF.

The chain recombines TRBV7-3 with TRBJ1-1, with a possible D match to TRBD1 (6 bases). CDR1 and CDR2 (germline): SGHTA, FQGTGA. This CDR3 contains 14 residues. Trimming took off 5 bases at V and 3 bases at J, with 13 bases between the two ends. The CDR3, as DNA: TGTGCCAGCAGCCCAGGACAGTTCGACACTGAAGCTTTCTTT. Translated: CASSPGQFDTEAFF.

The V call is TRBV27, the J call TRBJ2-7; TRBD2 aligns across 10 bases. CDR3 length: 18 residues. CDR1 and CDR2 (germline): MNHEY, SMNVEV (reference sequence). The junction had 11 bases not matched to a gene; V was cut back by 3 bases and J by 0 bases. CDR3 bases: TGTGCCAGCAGTTTTCTGGGTAGCGGGGGGCCGAGCTCCTACGAGCAGTACTTC. Translated: CASSFLGSGGPSSYEQYF.

This sequence joins TRBV7-6 and TRBJ1-1; 7 bases fit TRBD1. CDR1 is SGHVS, CDR2 FNYEAQ, per germline. CDR3 length equals 15 residues. V was pared by 2 bases and J by 1 base, with 4 bases of the junction left unmatched. CDR3 nucleotides: TGTGCCAGCAGCTTAAGGGACAGTCCGAACACTGAAGCTTTCTTT. Its translation is CASSLRDSPNTEAFF.

The V call is TRBV2, the J call TRBJ1-2, with D unclear. V lost 8 bases and J 5 bases, leaving 24 bases between the germline ends. Per germline, CDR1 SNHLY and CDR2 FYNNEI. This CDR3 spans 16 amino acids. CDR3 nucleotides: TGTGCCAGCGATTACGGGAGGATGGGGATTGGGTATGGCTACACCTTC. It translates to CASDYGRMGIGYGYTF.

The chain uses TRBV6-1 and TRBJ1-2; possibly TRBD1 for D (5 bases). This CDR3 is built from 15 residues. Trimming took 5 bases from V and 4 from J, leaving 17 bases between them. Germline V gene lookup returns CDR1 MNHNS and CDR2 SASEGT. CDR3 nucleotide sequence: TGTGCCAGCAGTAGATTGTCGGGGGACGGCTATGGCTACACCTTC. It codes for CASSRLSGDGYGYTF.

CDR3: CASSSPGLAGSSSYNEQFF. The CDR3 DNA sequence: TGTGCCAGCAGCTCGCCGGGACTAGCGGGATCAAGCTCCTACAATGAGCAGTTCTTC. The chain carries TRBV11-2 and TRBJ2-1; 13 bases match TRBD2. CDR3 length: 19 amino acids. V lost 4 bases and J lost 0; bases outside the gene matches: 9. CDR1 and CDR2 (germline): SGHAT, FQNNGV. Complete variable domain (other parts from reference TRBV11-2 and TRBJ2-1): EAGVAQSPRYKIIEKRQSVAFWCNPISGHATLYWYQQILGQGPKLLIQFQNNGVVDDSQLPKDRFSAERLKGVDSTLKIQPAKLEDSAVYLCASSSPGLAGSSSYNEQFFGPGTRLTVL.

This chain connects TRBV9 to TRBJ2-1; weak D call: TRBD2 (5 bases). This CDR3 has 15 residues. The ends were cut back, 3 bases at V and 0 bases at J, with 10 bases in the middle. Per germline, CDR1 SGDLS and CDR2 YYNGEE. The CDR3 nucleotides are TGTGCCAGCAGCGCCATTGGAGGCTCCTACAATGAGCAGTTCTTC. Translation: CASSAIGGSYNEQFF.

The chain joins TRBV5-1 to TRBJ2-3; 12 nucleotides match TRBD2. The germline V gene encodes CDR1 SGHRS and CDR2 YFSETQ. This CDR3 is built from 13 residues. After removal of 5 bases from V and 14 bases from J, the junction contained 9 bases not matched to a gene. The CDR3 here is CASSGLAGKFWYF. Written as DNA, the CDR3 is TGCGCCAGCAGTGGACTAGCGGGAAAATTTTGGTATTTT.

This clone is a singleton in its sample. The chain uses TRBV14 and TRBJ2-7; TRBD1 matches at 7 bases. The V and J ends lost 4 bases and 3 bases, in that order; junction bases with no gene match: 9. CDR3 length: 15 residues. The germline V gene has CDR1 SGHDN and CDR2 FVKESK. The CDR3, as DNA: TGTGCCAGCAGCCGAAGGGGACAGCCATACTACGAGCAGTACTTC. Translating it yields CASSRRGQPYYEQYF.

This rearrangement joins TRBV19 to TRBJ1-2, with D unresolved. The CDR3 consists of 13 residues. Trimming left V 6 bases short and J 0 bases short, with 8 bases between. Germline V gene sequence: CDR1 LNHDA, CDR2 SQIVND (reference sequence). The CDR3 reads CASRGYSNYGYTF. CDR3 DNA sequence: TGTGCCAGTAGGGGATACTCTAACTATGGCTACACCTTC.

The J gene is TRBJ2-2, the V gene TRBV4-1; TRBD2 matches 7 bases. V dropped 4 bases and J dropped 3; count of bases not matched to a gene: 8. The CDR3 covers 16 residues. Germline CDR1 and CDR2: MGHRA and YSYEKL. The chain's CDR3 is CASSRIQREYTGELFF. The CDR3 DNA reads as TGCGCCAGCAGCCGAATCCAGCGGGAATACACCGGGGAGCTGTTTTTT.

The chain employs TRBV5-1 and TRBJ1-2; 8 nucleotides match TRBD1. Germline lookup yields CDR1 SGHRS and CDR2 YFSETQ. The CDR3 consists of 16 residues. V trimming: 2 bases; J trimming: 6 bases; junction bases outside the gene matches: 12. The CDR3 loop reads CASSFAPGQGGNGYTF. In nucleotides, the CDR3 is TGCGCCAGCAGCTTTGCTCCCGGACAGGGAGGGAATGGCTACACCTTC.

The rearrangement joins TRBV7-9 to TRBJ1-1; D remains unclear. CDR3 size: 14 residues. V lost 7 bases to trimming and J lost 2 bases, with 14 bases between them. Germline V lookup: CDR1 SEHNR, CDR2 FQNEAQ (reference sequence). The CDR3, as DNA: TGTGCCAGCACCGCCGACACCAAAAACACTGAAGCTTTCTTT. Translation gives CASTADTKNTEAFF.

V usage is TRBV7-3 and J usage is TRBJ1-6; the D gene is possibly TRBD1 (5 bases). The CDR3 is made up of 14 amino acids. V shed 2 bases and J shed 9 bases, with 11 bases lying between them. Germline-derived CDR1 and CDR2 are SGHTA and FQGTGA. CDR3 region: CASSLGAASSPLHF. CDR3 sequence (DNA): TGTGCCAGCAGCTTAGGGGCGGCCAGTTCACCCCTCCACTTT.

The genes are TRBV11-2 and TRBJ1-1, with 7 nucleotides matching TRBD1. The CDR3 spans 14 residues. Germline assignment: CDR1 SGHAT and CDR2 FQNNGV. With V trimmed by 5 bases and J by 3 bases, 6 bases remained unmatched. This CDR3 reads CASSRRQGDTEAFF. DNA for the CDR3: TGTGCCAGCAGCCGCAGACAGGGAGACACTGAAGCTTTCTTT. The full variable domain, with the rest looked up from reference TRBV11-2 and TRBJ1-1, is EAGVAQSPRYKIIEKRQSVAFWCNPISGHATLYWYQQILGQGPKLLIQFQNNGVVDDSQLPKDRFSAERLKGVDSTLKIQPAKLEDSAVYLCASSRRQGDTEAFFGQGTRLTVV.

The rearrangement uses TRBV19 and TRBJ2-3; 7 bases are shared with TRBD2. CDR3 length: 15 residues. Germline values: CDR1 LNHDA, CDR2 SQIVND (reference sequence). With 3 bases clipped from V and 4 bases from J, the junction kept 7 bases outside the gene matches. Written as DNA, the CDR3 is TGTGCCAGTAGTATCCGCGGGAGTGGCGCAGATACGCAGTATTTT. This sequence encodes CASSIRGSGADTQYF.

This clone showed up just a few times. The rearrangement joins TRBV16 to TRBJ2-2; D is uncertain. The germline V and J ends were trimmed by 1 base and 1 base, with 4 bases remaining between them. CDR1 and CDR2 (germline): KGHSY, FQNENV. The CDR3 is made up of 14 amino acids. The CDR3 DNA follows: TGTGCCAGCAGCCAATTCAGGAACACCGGGGAGCTGTTTTTT. This sequence encodes CASSQFRNTGELFF.